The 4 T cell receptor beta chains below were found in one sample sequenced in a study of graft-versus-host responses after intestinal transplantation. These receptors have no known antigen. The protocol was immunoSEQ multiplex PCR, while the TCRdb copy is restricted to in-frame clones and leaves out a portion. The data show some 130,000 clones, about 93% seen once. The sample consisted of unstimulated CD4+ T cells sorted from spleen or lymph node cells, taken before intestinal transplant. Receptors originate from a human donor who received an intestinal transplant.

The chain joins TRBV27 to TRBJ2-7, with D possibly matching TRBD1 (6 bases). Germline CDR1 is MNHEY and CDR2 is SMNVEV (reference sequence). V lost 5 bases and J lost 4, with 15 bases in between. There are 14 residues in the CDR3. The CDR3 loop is CASSLTGSSYEQYF. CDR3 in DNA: TGTGCCAGCAGTCTTACAGGGTCTTCTTACGAGCAGTACTTC.

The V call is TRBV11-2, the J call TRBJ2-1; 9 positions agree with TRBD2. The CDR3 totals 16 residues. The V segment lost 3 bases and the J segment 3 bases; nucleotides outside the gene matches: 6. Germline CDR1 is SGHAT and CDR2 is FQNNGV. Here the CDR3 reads CASSFRLADIYNEQFF. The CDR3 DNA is TGTGCCAGCAGCTTCCGACTAGCGGACATCTACAATGAGCAGTTCTTC. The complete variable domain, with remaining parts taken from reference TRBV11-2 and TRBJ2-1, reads EAGVAQSPRYKIIEKRQSVAFWCNPISGHATLYWYQQILGQGPKLLIQFQNNGVVDDSQLPKDRFSAERLKGVDSTLKIQPAKLEDSAVYLCASSFRLADIYNEQFFGPGTRLTVL.

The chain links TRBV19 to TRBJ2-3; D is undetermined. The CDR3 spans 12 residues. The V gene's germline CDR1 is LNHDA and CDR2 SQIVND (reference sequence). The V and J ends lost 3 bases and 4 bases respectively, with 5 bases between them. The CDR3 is CASSIPADTQYF. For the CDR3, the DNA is TGTGCCAGTAGTATTCCCGCAGATACGCAGTATTTT.

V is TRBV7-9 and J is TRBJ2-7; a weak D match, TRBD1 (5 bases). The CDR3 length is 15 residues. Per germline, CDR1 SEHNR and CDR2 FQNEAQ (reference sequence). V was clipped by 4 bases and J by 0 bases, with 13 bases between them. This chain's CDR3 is CASSSTGEASYEQYF. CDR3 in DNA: TGTGCCAGCAGCTCCACAGGAGAGGCCTCCTACGAGCAGTACTTC.